These 20 T cell receptor beta chains came from one sample sequenced in a study of blood T cell repertoires in COVID-19. Libraries were prepared by immunoSEQ multiplex PCR; TCRdb keeps only in-frame clonotypes and omits some of them. This sample has fewer than 45,000 clones, with 70% to 90% found just once. The sequenced sample was peripheral blood. The receptor set was obtained from a man aged 50 to 59 with active COVID-19.

J is TRBJ2-1 and V is TRBV9; 8 bases line up with TRBD2. The CDR3 runs to 15 residues. J lost 5 bases, V lost 0 bases, and 4 bases had no gene match. Germline CDR1 reads SGDLS; CDR2 reads YYNGEE. The CDR3 coding sequence is TGTGCCAGCAGCGTAGGGACTAGCTGGGACAATGAGCAGTTCTTC. Amino acids: CASSVGTSWDNEQFF.

The rearrangement links TRBV19 to TRBJ2-2; D remains unclear. V shed 9 bases and J shed 9 bases, with 23 bases lying between them. Germline CDR1 LNHDA, CDR2 SQIVND (reference sequence). This CDR3 spans 15 amino acids. The CDR3 loop is CASADFRGKVRELFF. The CDR3 nucleotides are TGTGCCAGCGCCGATTTCAGAGGCAAGGTCAGGGAGCTGTTTTTT. Using reference TRBV19 and TRBJ2-2 for the parts outside the CDR3, the full variable domain is DGGITQSPKYLFRKEGQNVTLSCEQNLNHDAMYWYRQDPGQGLRLIYYSQIVNDFQKGDIAEGYSVSREKKESFPLTVTSAQKNPTAFYLCASADFRGKVRELFFGEGSRLTVL.

The chain links TRBV2 to TRBJ2-1; TRBD2 matches at 11 bases. CDR3 length equals 17 residues. Germline CDR1 is SNHLY and CDR2 is FYNNEI. The J segment lost 5 bases and the V segment lost 7 bases, leaving 13 bases of the junction unmatched. The CDR3 is CASKIDLAGGPHNEQFF. The CDR3 DNA follows: TGTGCCAGCAAAATAGACCTAGCGGGGGGTCCCCACAATGAGCAGTTCTTC. Complete variable domain (other parts from reference TRBV2 and TRBJ2-1): EPEVTQTPSHQVTQMGQEVILRCVPISNHLYFYWYRQILGQKVEFLVSFYNNEISEKSEIFDDQFSVERPDGSNFTLKIRSTKLEDSAMYFCASKIDLAGGPHNEQFFGPGTRLTVL.

CDR3 nucleotide sequence: TGTGCCAGCAGCCCAAATCGGGACACTATGAACACTGAAGCTTTCTTT. This translates into CASSPNRDTMNTEAFF. This sequence joins TRBV5-4 and TRBJ1-1; possibly TRBD1 for D (6 bases). Germline V gene lookup returns CDR1 SGHNT and CDR2 YYREEE (reference sequence). The CDR3 length is 16 residues. Trimming took off 4 bases at V and 0 bases at J, with 16 bases between the two ends.

The genes are TRBV6-2 or TRBV6-3 and TRBJ2-5, with unresolved D. V lost 5 bases and J lost 5, with 18 bases in between. This CDR3 has 15 amino acids. CDR1 MNHEY and CDR2 SVGEGT come from the germline V gene. The CDR3 sequence: CASSTDTAFWETQYF. The CDR3 DNA reads as TGTGCCAGCAGTACAGATACCGCTTTCTGGGAGACCCAGTACTTC.

The rearrangement uses TRBV5-1 and TRBJ2-1, with D possibly being TRBD2 (6 bases). Germline V lookup: CDR1 SGHRS, CDR2 YFSETQ. CDR3 length: 15 amino acids. V shed 0 bases and J shed 7 bases, with 14 bases lying between them. The DNA for the CDR3 is TGCGCCAGCAGCTTGGAGACTAGTGATAGGAATGAGCAGTTCTTC. The encoded protein is CASSLETSDRNEQFF.

The chain joins TRBV19 to TRBJ2-7; perhaps TRBD2 as D (6 bases). Germline CDR1 LNHDA, CDR2 SQIVND (reference sequence). This CDR3 has 12 residues. The germline V and J ends were trimmed by 7 bases and 6 bases, with 13 bases remaining between them. The CDR3 here is CASTPGGSEQYF. The CDR3 nucleotides are TGTGCCAGTACCCCTGGAGGGAGCGAGCAGTACTTC.

The chain is built from TRBV27 and TRBJ1-2; 9 bases match TRBD1. Trimming took 4 bases from V and 3 from J; bases not matched to a gene: 9. Germline V gene lookup returns CDR1 MNHEY and CDR2 SMNVEV (reference sequence). The CDR3 is 16 amino acids. The CDR3 is CASSWLPGQGYYGYTF. DNA of the CDR3: TGTGCCAGCAGTTGGCTGCCGGGACAGGGATACTATGGCTACACCTTC.

The rearrangement links TRBV19 to TRBJ2-7; D possibly corresponds to TRBD2 (5 bases). This CDR3 comprises 14 residues. The germline V gene has CDR1 LNHDA and CDR2 SQIVND (reference sequence). V dropped 4 bases and J dropped 2 bases, with 12 bases sitting between them. CDR3 amino acids: CASSTSRGPYEQYF. DNA of the CDR3: TGTGCCAGTAGTACCTCCCGGGGTCCCTACGAGCAGTACTTC.

J is TRBJ1-2 and V is TRBV6-5; the D is unclear. Germline V gene data show CDR1 as MNHEY and CDR2 as SVGAGI. The CDR3 is made up of 14 amino acids. V was trimmed by 6 bases and J by 5 bases, leaving 16 bases between them. The CDR3 protein is CASSPGQAPYGYTF. The CDR3 nucleotides are TGTGCCAGCAGCCCAGGCCAGGCGCCATATGGCTACACCTTC.

The genes are TRBV7-8 and TRBJ1-3, with 7 bases identical to TRBD1. Germline values: CDR1 SGHVS, CDR2 FQNEAQ. J gave up 5 bases and V 5 bases, and 6 bases lay outside the gene matches. The CDR3 runs 14 residues. The CDR3 is CASSVDRERNTIYF. The CDR3 bases are TGTGCCAGCAGCGTCGACAGGGAACGAAACACCATATATTTT.

The chain joins TRBV9 to TRBJ1-6; TRBD1 is a possible D gene (6 bases). This CDR3 has 17 amino acids. Germline V lookup: CDR1 SGDLS, CDR2 YYNGEE. V gave up 2 bases and J gave up 0 bases, with 12 bases separating them. CDR3 residues: CASSVAQGPSYNSPLHF. The CDR3, as DNA: TGTGCCAGCAGCGTCGCACAGGGCCCCTCCTATAATTCACCCCTCCACTTT. Complete variable domain (other parts from reference TRBV9 and TRBJ1-6): DSGVTQTPKHLITATGQRVTLRCSPRSGDLSVYWYQQSLDQGLQFLIQYYNGEERAKGNILERFSAQQFPDLHSELNLSSLELGDSALYFCASSVAQGPSYNSPLHFGNGTRLTVT.

J is TRBJ1-4 and V is TRBV7-9; 11 nucleotides align to TRBD1. Unmatched junction bases numbered 12, after V lost 7 bases and J lost 8 bases. CDR3 length: 16 residues. Germline V gene data show CDR1 as SEHNR and CDR2 as FQNEAQ (reference sequence). CDR3 DNA sequence: TGTGCCAGCAATGTGCAAACCGGGACAGGGGGAGAAAAACTGTTTTTT. This gives the protein CASNVQTGTGGEKLFF.

The chain recombines TRBV28 with TRBJ2-7; D unclear. The CDR3 contains 10 residues. The ends were cut back, 6 bases at V and 6 bases at J, with 6 bases in the middle. Germline assignment: CDR1 MDHEN and CDR2 SYDVKM. The CDR3 reads CASSAGEQYF. The CDR3 nucleotides are TGTGCCAGCAGCGCAGGCGAGCAGTACTTC.

In its sample, this clone ranks as medium-sized. The gene calls are TRBV19 and TRBJ2-7; D unresolved. Looked up from germline, CDR1 is LNHDA and CDR2 is SQIVND (reference sequence). The CDR3 contains 14 residues. Trimming shortened V by 1 base and J by 0 bases, and 7 bases separated the two germline ends. CDR3 residues: CASSIVSVSYEQYF. The CDR3 DNA reads TGTGCCAGTAGTATAGTTTCAGTCTCCTACGAGCAGTACTTC.

The gene calls are TRBV10-2 and TRBJ2-7; D gene ambiguous. Trimming cost V 7 bases and J 5 bases, with 15 bases left between them. Germline V lookup: CDR1 WSHSY, CDR2 SAAADI. This CDR3 spans 13 amino acids. DNA of the CDR3: TGCGCCAGCACCGATAGGATCCGGGACGAGCAGTACTTC. Its protein is CASTDRIRDEQYF.

CDR3 protein: CASSPYPRRLTGELFF. CDR3 bases: TGTGCCAGCAGCCCATATCCTCGGCGGCTCACCGGGGAGCTGTTTTTT. The chain uses TRBV7-9 and TRBJ2-2; D remains unclear. The CDR3 is 16 residues long. Germline-derived CDR1 and CDR2 are SEHNR and FQNEAQ (reference sequence). Trimming pared 5 bases from V and 4 bases from J, leaving 17 bases between.

The rearrangement uses TRBV5-1 and TRBJ2-5; the D gene is possibly TRBD1 (5 bases). The CDR3 contains 15 residues. The germline V gene encodes CDR1 SGHRS and CDR2 YFSETQ. V was pared by 0 bases and J by 2 bases, with 11 bases between. The CDR3 DNA follows: TGCGCCAGCAGCTTGGTTTCGCCAGGGCAAGAGACCCAGTACTTC. Translation gives CASSLVSPGQETQYF.

The chain combines TRBV6-6 with TRBJ2-7; 7 nucleotides align to TRBD1. The CDR3 has 14 residues. Losses at the gene ends were 2 bases for V and 2 bases for J; bases not matched to a gene: 3. Germline values: CDR1 MNHNY, CDR2 SVGAGI (reference sequence). The CDR3 reads CASSYPGQTYEQYF. The CDR3 DNA reads TGTGCCAGCAGTTACCCGGGACAGACCTACGAGCAGTACTTC.

The chain combines TRBV13 with TRBJ2-3; TRBD2 aligns across 11 bases. V gave up 3 bases and J gave up 2 bases; unmatched junction bases: 10. CDR3 length equals 18 residues. The germline gives CDR1 PRHDT, CDR2 FYEKMQ (reference sequence). This chain's CDR3 is CASSFGTSGGSATDTQYF. The CDR3 DNA reads TGTGCCAGCAGCTTCGGCACTAGCGGGGGAAGTGCCACAGATACGCAGTATTTT.